This TCR beta chain was obtained from a study of T cell repertoires in cytomegalovirus infection. Study outcomes and limitations: Dominating the ex vivo response were TCR beta clonotypes that were CMV-specific and HLA-C-restricted. Summed frequency of shared TCR beta families picked out CMV carriers who also had the relevant HLA.

This clonotype was counted between two and nine times. The antigen is undetermined. V dropped 8 bases and J dropped 1; count of bases not matched to a gene: 8. Germline CDR1 and CDR2: MGHDK and SYGVNS. The CDR3 runs to 15 residues. TCRdb processed the reads anew with MiXCR; each CDR3 protein has one entry. The sample comprises more than 400,000 distinct CDR3 sequences, about 30% of which are singletons, and around 14% rests with the top ten. The sequence derives from a human donor in good health (CMV status not recorded). Some clones in this sample may be carry-over from other donors' samples. V gene TRBV25-1 combines with J gene TRBJ2-1, with 7 bases identical to TRBD2. The sequenced material came from PBMCs. The CDR3: CASCPSGGSYNEQFF. The CDR3 DNA reads TGTGCCAGCTGCCCCTCGGGAGGATCCTACAATGAGCAGTTCTTC.